A single sample gave rise to the 15 T cell receptor beta chains below, sequenced in a study of blood T cell repertoires in COVID-19. TCRdb keeps only in-frame clones here, not all; method: immunoSEQ multiplex PCR. The repertoire has almost 400,000 clones, around nine tenths of them found once; the top ten carry 1.7%. Specimen: PBMCs or T cells enriched from blood (not recorded which). The receptors were gathered from a woman between 25 and 40 years old who had recovered from COVID-19.

V and J are TRBV18 and TRBJ1-1, with D perhaps matching TRBD1 (5 bases). This CDR3 is 12 amino acids long. Germline CDR1 KGHSH, CDR2 LQKENI. The V and J ends lost 5 bases and 7 bases respectively, with 11 bases between them. CDR3 residues: CASSSRGGEAFF. The DNA for the CDR3 is TGTGCCAGCTCATCACGGGGCGGTGAAGCTTTCTTT.

The chain carries TRBV5-1 and TRBJ2-1; tentative D call: TRBD2 (6 bases). Trimming pared 5 bases from V and 3 bases from J, leaving 12 bases between. The CDR3 sequence is 14 residues long. Germline V CDR1 and CDR2: SGHRS, YFSETQ. CDR3 sequence: CASSMEGYYNEQFF. CDR3 bases: TGCGCCAGCAGTATGGAGGGATACTACAATGAGCAGTTCTTC.

In DNA form, the CDR3 reads TGCGCCAGCAGCCTCGCGGGGGGGACAGGAACCTACGAGCAGTACTTC. Protein sequence: CASSLAGGTGTYEQYF. The rearrangement joins TRBV5-1 to TRBJ2-7; a weak D match, TRBD2 (9 bases). V lost 4 bases and J lost 2, with 19 bases in between. The CDR3 length is 16 residues. Germline CDR1 and CDR2: SGHRS and YFSETQ.

The chain has TRBV7-9 and TRBJ2-3; 8 nucleotides line up with TRBD2. This CDR3 has 15 residues. Unmatched junction bases numbered 8, after V lost 5 bases and J lost 4 bases. CDR1 is SEHNR and CDR2 is FQNEAQ in the germline V gene (reference sequence). The CDR3 region has the DNA TGTGCCAGCAGCGGACGCGGGAGGAGGGCAGATACGCAGTATTTT. The encoded protein is CASSGRGRRADTQYF.

As to this clone: Other nucleotide sequences from this sample produce the same CDR3. The rearrangement joins TRBV12-3 or TRBV12-4 to TRBJ2-1; maybe TRBD2 (6 bases). The CDR3 is 13 residues long. The V end was cut by 0 bases, the J end by 6 bases, with 6 bases between. The CDR3 bases are TGTGCCAGCAGTTTAGCGGGGGGCAATGAGCAGTTCTTC. Amino acids: CASSLAGGNEQFF.

The V and J genes are TRBV7-2 and TRBJ2-2, with TRBD2 matching 10 bases. The length of the CDR3 is 16 residues. V trimming: 3 bases; J trimming: 1 base; junction bases outside the gene matches: 2. Germline V gene data show CDR1 as SGHTA and CDR2 as FQGNSA. CDR3 in amino acids: CASSFRTSGNTGELFF. CDR3 DNA sequence: TGTGCCAGCAGCTTCCGGACTAGCGGGAACACCGGGGAGCTGTTTTTT.

This chain uses TRBV28 with TRBJ1-5; TRBD1 matches 9 bases. The V gene end was trimmed by 6 bases and the J gene end by 5 bases; junction bases not matched to a gene: 11. CDR1 is MDHEN and CDR2 is SYDVKM in the germline V gene. This CDR3 contains 16 residues. In DNA, the CDR3 is TGTGCCAGCAGACCCCTCCGGGACAGGGCGGATCAGCCCCAGCATTTT. Protein sequence: CASRPLRDRADQPQHF.

This clone has just one count. The V call is TRBV18, the J call TRBJ2-5; D gene uncertain. CDR1 is KGHSH, CDR2 LQKENI, per germline. The CDR3 extends over 18 amino acids. The germline V and J ends were trimmed by 0 bases and 0 bases, with 17 bases remaining between them. CDR3 DNA: TGTGCCAGCTCACCACCCTCCCCATTTTCAAAGCACCAAGAGACCCAGTACTTC. Its protein product is CASSPPSPFSKHQETQYF.

The chain uses TRBV7-9 and TRBJ1-2; maybe TRBD1 (5 bases). The CDR3 is 12 amino acids. The germline CDR1 and CDR2 sequences are SEHNR and FQNEAQ (reference sequence). The V gene lost 2 bases and the J gene lost 6 bases, with 7 bases spanning the gap. The DNA for the CDR3 is TGTGCCAGCAGCTTACGGGGGAATGGCTACACCTTC. It codes for CASSLRGNGYTF.

The chain joins TRBV20-1 to TRBJ2-1, with 10 bases fitting TRBD1. The germline V gene encodes CDR1 DFQATT and CDR2 SNEGSKA (reference sequence). This CDR3 has 15 amino acids. V lost 3 bases and J lost 5; bases outside the gene matches: 7. The CDR3 spells CSASKPGQGNNEQFF. The CDR3 DNA sequence: TGCAGTGCTAGTAAACCGGGACAGGGGAACAATGAGCAGTTCTTC.

This chain connects TRBV4-1 to TRBJ1-5, with 7 bases fitting TRBD1. CDR1 and CDR2 from the germline V gene are MGHRA and YSYEKL. The trim removed 4 bases at V and 9 bases at J, leaving 15 bases unmatched. This CDR3 region has 16 residues. The CDR3 sequence: CASSPSRDSGPGPQHF. The CDR3 bases are TGCGCCAGCAGCCCGTCCCGGGACAGTGGCCCGGGGCCCCAGCATTTT.

The gene calls are TRBV4-2 and TRBJ2-7; no clear D. V was pared by 8 bases and J by 3 bases, with 14 bases between. Germline-derived CDR1 and CDR2 are LGHNA and YNFKEQ. The CDR3 is 13 amino acids. For the CDR3, the DNA is TGTGCCAGCGGAGACTCCCCGCTCTACGAGCAGTACTTC. Its translation is CASGDSPLYEQYF.

This clone occurred a few times. The genes are TRBV19 and TRBJ1-1, with D possibly TRBD1 on 5 matching bases. CDR1 and CDR2 from the germline V gene are LNHDA and SQIVND (reference sequence). The V gene lost 5 bases and the J gene lost 1 base, with 8 bases spanning the gap. The CDR3 loop spans 13 amino acids. The CDR3 sequence is CASSVDRNTEAFF. The DNA of the CDR3 is TGTGCCAGTAGTGTCGACAGGAACACTGAAGCTTTCTTT.

The V call is TRBV11-2, the J call TRBJ2-3; the D is unclear. Germline loops: CDR1 SGHAT, CDR2 FQNNGV. The CDR3 is 15 residues long. Trimming shortened V by 5 bases and J by 0 bases, and 12 bases separated the two germline ends. This CDR3 is CASSANLGSTDTQYF. The DNA of the CDR3 is TGTGCCAGCAGCGCCAATCTAGGTAGCACAGATACGCAGTATTTT.

This rearrangement joins TRBV3-1 (or the pseudogene TRBV3-2) to TRBJ1-2; TRBD1 aligns across 7 bases. Per germline, CDR1 LGHDT and CDR2 YNNKEL (reference sequence). With V trimmed by 1 base and J by 0 bases, 2 bases remained unmatched. This CDR3 region has 15 residues. This CDR3 is CASSQVGTANYGYTF. For the CDR3, the DNA is TGTGCCAGCAGCCAAGTAGGGACAGCTAACTATGGCTACACCTTC.